Listed here is a single T cell receptor (beta chain). Its target is unknown. A junction boundary mismatches the germline segment, possibly from a read error. The CDR3 covers 14 residues. Germline CDR1 and CDR2: LNHNV and YYDKDF (reference sequence). Scientists amplified the TCR beta CDR3 regions from RNA transcripts. The first round was an RT-PCR with HTBI primers, and the second round was a multiplex PCR. TCRdb reanalysed the multiplex PCR reads using MiXCR and keeps one entry per CDR3 protein. The top ten hold around 4.6% of the sample, which has about 590,000 distinct CDR3 sequences, less than 40% seen once. The record originates from a study of Graves' ophthalmopathy and Graves' hyperthyroidism. Study outcomes and limitations: Ophthalmopathy progression cases were predicted by the model with 70% to 71% sensitivity and 72.22% specificity. Blood also carried most expanded thyroid clonotypes exceeding 0.001 frequency. Sensitivity of about 91% and specificity of roughly 80% were achieved when a 13-signature model separated ophthalmopathy from stable hyperthyroidism.

The diagnosis was founded upon clinical symptoms, serum thyroxine, TRAb, thyroid ultrasound and orbital computed tomography. This sequence joins TRBV15 and TRBJ1-1, with unresolved D. The TCR was taken from an adult man with Graves' hyperthyroidism. Sequenced material: peripheral blood or thyroid tissue (not recorded which). The DNA for the CDR3 is TGTGCCACTAGCAGACCTCAGTCGGACACTGAAGCTTTCTTT. It codes for CATSRPQSDTEAFF.